These 7 T cell receptor beta chains share one sample of origin, sequenced in a study of response to subunit inactivated influenza vaccine. TCRdb reprocessed the RT-PCR reads with MiXCR, giving one entry per CDR3 protein. Here the sample spans under 950,000 distinct CDR3 sequences, approximately 21% being singletons. The sample here was PBMCs from blood, taken approximately 5 days after vaccination. Receptors were obtained from a man aged 50 to 59 who received an inactivated influenza vaccine.

There are a few counts of this clonotype. This sequence joins TRBV6-5 and TRBJ2-7; D is perhaps TRBD2 (6 bases). Germline V gene sequence: CDR1 MNHEY, CDR2 SVGAGI. V lost 6 bases to trimming and J lost 4 bases, with 19 bases between them. This CDR3 region has 15 residues. The CDR3 region is CASRYRDSDLYEQYF. The CDR3 DNA reads TGTGCCAGCAGGTACCGGGACTCGGACTTATACGAGCAGTACTTC.

The J gene is TRBJ2-3, the V gene TRBV11-3, with D hard to call. Germline V gene lookup returns CDR1 SGHNT and CDR2 YENEEA. The CDR3 length is 14 residues. Trimming took 4 bases from V and 10 from J, leaving 18 bases between them. The CDR3 DNA reads as TGTGCCAGCAGCTCGAACGGACCCGGAGAGGCGCAGTATTTT. Amino acids: CASSSNGPGEAQYF. Using reference TRBV11-3 and TRBJ2-3 for the parts outside the CDR3, the full variable domain is EAGVVQSPRYKIIEKKQPVAFWCNPISGHNTLYWYLQNLGQGPELLIRYENEEAVDDSQLPKDRFSAERLKGVDSTLKIQPAELGDSAVYLCASSSNGPGEAQYFGPGTRLTVL.

J is TRBJ2-7 and V is TRBV5-1; TRBD2 agrees at 11 bases. The V and J ends lost 2 bases and 6 bases, in that order; junction bases with no gene match: 7. The CDR3 is made up of 15 amino acids. Germline CDR1 is SGHRS and CDR2 is YFSETQ. This chain's CDR3 is CASSFLTSGSSEQYF. DNA for the CDR3: TGCGCCAGCAGCTTTCTAACTAGCGGGAGCTCCGAGCAGTACTTC.

The chain joins TRBV28 to TRBJ2-5; tentative D call: TRBD2 (5 bases). The CDR3 spans 17 residues. The germline V gene encodes CDR1 MDHEN and CDR2 SYDVKM. V was clipped by 5 bases and J by 4 bases, with 23 bases between them. The CDR3 protein is CASSPDSYTILRETQYF. CDR3 bases: TGTGCCAGCAGTCCGGACTCCTATACAATTTTACGAGAGACCCAGTACTTC.

This clonotype has just a few counts. The rearrangement links TRBV7-4 to TRBJ2-1; unclear D gene. Trimming pared 10 bases from V and 9 bases from J, leaving 16 bases between. Per germline, CDR1 SGHVT and CDR2 SQSDAQ. This CDR3 region has 12 residues. The CDR3 region has the DNA TGTGCCAACCAGGTTTCGCGCTGTGAGCAGTTCTTC. The encoded protein is CANQVSRCEQFF. The entire variable domain, with the rest obtained from reference TRBV7-4 and TRBJ2-1, is as follows: GAGVSQSPRYKVAKRGRDVALRCDSISGHVTLYWYRQTLGQGSEVLTYSQSDAQRDKSGRPSGRFSAERPERSVSTLKIQRTEQGDSAVYLCANQVSRCEQFFGPGTRLTVL.

This chain links TRBV27 with TRBJ2-1, with TRBD2 matching over 9 bases. This CDR3 region has 15 residues. The ends lost 6 bases at V and 4 bases at J; junction bases unmatched: 7. Germline CDR1 reads MNHEY; CDR2 reads SMNVEV (reference sequence). CDR3 nucleotide sequence: TGTGCCAGCAGCGGCGGGAGGGCCTATTACAATGAGCAGTTCTTC. Amino acid sequence: CASSGGRAYYNEQFF.

Remarks on this clonotype: A read error may explain this, as a much larger clone is one base away. The V call is TRBV5-1, the J call TRBJ2-3, with TRBD2 identical over 11 bases. The CDR3 has 15 amino acids. Per germline, CDR1 SGHRS and CDR2 YFSETQ. The junction had 3 bases not matched to a gene; V was cut back by 2 bases and J by 4 bases. CDR3 sequence reads: CASSLLAGDADTQYF. The CDR3 nucleotides read TGCGCCAGCAGCTTACTAGCGGGGGACGCAGATACGCAGTATTTT. The whole variable domain, filled in from reference TRBV5-1 and TRBJ2-3, reads KAGVTQTPRYLIKTRGQQVTLSCSPISGHRSVSWYQQTPGQGLQFLFEYFSETQRNKGNFPGRFSGRQFSNSRSEMNVSTLELGDSALYLCASSLLAGDADTQYFGPGTRLTVL.